Sequencing of this T cell receptor beta chain was carried out in a study of STAT5B mutations in CD4+ large granular lymphocyte leukemia. Background on the study: Among healthy donors, a particular HLA allele went with more CDR3 'QG' motifs.

The germline CDR1 and CDR2 sequences are MNHEY and SVGAGI. V was trimmed by 6 bases and J by 10 bases, leaving 13 bases between them. The CDR3 runs 13 residues. Assay: immunoSEQ multiplex PCR; the TCRdb copy retains only in-frame clones and omits some. The sample records 20,000 to 25,000 clones, about 79% being singletons. This TCR came from a human donor in good health. V gene TRBV6-5 combines with J gene TRBJ1-6, with D maybe TRBD1 (5 bases). Sequencing used CD4+ T cells from blood buffy coats. CDR3 bases: TGTGCCAGCAGCAAGGGGTTTGAGTCACCCCTCCACTTT. It yields the protein CASSKGFESPLHF.